This TCR beta chain came from a study of cytomegalovirus exposure and HLA in healthy donors. PCR used 60 Vbeta primers and 13 Jbeta primers. Profiling relied on immunoSEQ multiplex PCR, and the TCRdb table lists in-frame clones only, not all of them. The sample shows around 150,000 clones, around 77% of them seen only once. With V trimmed by 6 bases and J by 2 bases, 24 bases remained unmatched. CDR1 is KGHSH, CDR2 LQKENI, per germline. The CDR3 totals 21 residues. The rearrangement links TRBV18 to TRBJ2-1, with 8 bases aligning to TRBD1. Sequencing was performed on PBMCs. This receptor was obtained from a man aged 25 to 45 in good health and CMV-seronegative. CDR3 DNA sequence: TGTGCCAGCTCTCCCGCCGCGGGACAGGAGAAATGGGGGGACACCTACAATGAGCAGTTCTTC. It specifies CASSPAAGQEKWGDTYNEQFF.